The 24 T cell receptor beta chains presented below share a single source sample, sequenced in a study of cytomegalovirus exposure and HLA in healthy donors. The assay was immunoSEQ multiplex PCR, and TCRdb's table has in-frame clones only and misses some. The repertoire holds roughly 180,000 clones, with around nine tenths as singletons. Sequences were obtained from PBMCs. These receptors came from a man aged 25 to 40 in good health and CMV-seropositive.

This clone was picked up one time. V gene TRBV6-1 combines with J gene TRBJ1-6; unclear D gene. CDR3 length: 15 amino acids. Germline V gene sequence: CDR1 MNHNS, CDR2 SASEGT. Trimming pared 0 bases from V and 10 bases from J, leaving 13 bases between. The CDR3 protein is CASSEAVRRNSPLHF. DNA of the CDR3: TGTGCCAGCAGTGAAGCGGTACGTAGGAACTCACCCCTCCACTTT.

This chain connects TRBV9 to TRBJ1-2; a weak D match, TRBD1 (5 bases). CDR1 is SGDLS and CDR2 is YYNGEE in the germline V gene. The V gene lost 0 bases and the J gene lost 2 bases, with 11 bases spanning the gap. The CDR3 contains 15 residues. The CDR3 sequence is CASSVATGQNYGYTF. The CDR3 DNA is TGTGCCAGCAGCGTAGCTACGGGGCAGAACTATGGCTACACCTTC.

This chain joins TRBV4-1 and TRBJ2-7, with unresolved D. Trimming stripped 0 bases from V and 3 bases from J, with 9 bases between. The length of the CDR3 is 14 residues. CDR1 and CDR2 (germline): MGHRA, YSYEKL. The CDR3 sequence is CASSQDFPFYEQYF. The CDR3 region has the DNA TGCGCCAGCAGCCAAGATTTCCCCTTCTACGAGCAGTACTTC.

J is TRBJ2-7 and V is TRBV7-6; the D gene is possibly TRBD1 (5 bases). CDR3 length: 14 residues. V lost 1 base and J 12 bases, leaving 19 bases between the germline ends. CDR1 and CDR2 (germline): SGHVS, FNYEAQ. CDR3 nucleotides: TGTGCCAGCAGCTTAGACTTGGCAGGGAAGGGCAGGTACTTC. It is translated as CASSLDLAGKGRYF.

The chain combines TRBV18 with TRBJ2-7, with TRBD2 matching over 7 bases. Germline trimming cut 6 bases from V and 0 bases from J; bases unmatched to any gene: 5. There are 14 residues in the CDR3. Per germline, CDR1 KGHSH and CDR2 LQKENI. This CDR3 reads CASSREDDSYEQYF. Written as DNA, the CDR3 is TGTGCCAGCTCCCGGGAGGACGACTCCTACGAGCAGTACTTC.

The sample holds one count of this clone. V and J are TRBV2 and TRBJ2-1, with D possibly being TRBD2 (6 bases). Per germline, CDR1 SNHLY and CDR2 FYNNEI. The CDR3 is 13 residues long. The V and J ends lost 7 bases and 7 bases respectively, with 14 bases between them. CDR3 DNA: TGTGCCAGCACGGGGGTAGGGGATAATGAGCAGTTCTTC. This gives the protein CASTGVGDNEQFF.

The chain carries TRBV30 and TRBJ1-2; 9 bases agree with TRBD1. The CDR3 runs 15 residues. The V gene end was trimmed by 5 bases and the J gene end by 8 bases; junction bases not matched to a gene: 15. CDR1 is GTSNPN and CDR2 is SVGIG in the germline V gene (reference sequence). DNA of the CDR3: TGTGCCTGGGAAAAAGTGGGACAGGGAATAAGGGGCTACACCTTC. Its translation: CAWEKVGQGIRGYTF.

The V gene is TRBV11-3, the J gene TRBJ2-3; the D gene is possibly TRBD2 (7 bases). V was cut by 1 base and J by 1 base, with 9 bases left in between. Germline CDR1 is SGHNT and CDR2 is YENEEA. This CDR3 contains 15 residues. DNA for the CDR3: TGTGCCAGCAGCTTAGGGGGGGGCGGCACAGATACGCAGTATTTT. It encodes CASSLGGGGTDTQYF. Variable domain in full (rest from reference TRBV11-3 and TRBJ2-3): EAGVVQSPRYKIIEKKQPVAFWCNPISGHNTLYWYLQNLGQGPELLIRYENEEAVDDSQLPKDRFSAERLKGVDSTLKIQPAELGDSAVYLCASSLGGGGTDTQYFGPGTRLTVL.

The chain uses TRBV9 and TRBJ1-2; D is uncertain. Germline values: CDR1 SGDLS, CDR2 YYNGEE. The ends were cut back, 0 bases at V and 8 bases at J, with 14 bases in the middle. This CDR3 comprises 14 residues. The CDR3 bases are TGTGCCAGCAGCGTAGAATCGGGAAGAGAGGGCTACACCTTC. Translation gives CASSVESGREGYTF.

The chain couples TRBV28 to TRBJ2-7; D unclear. CDR3 length: 14 amino acids. Per the germline V gene, CDR1 is MDHEN and CDR2 is SYDVKM. V shed 5 bases and J shed 6 bases, with 17 bases lying between them. The CDR3 sequence: CASSPTALLSEQYF. Written as DNA, the CDR3 is TGTGCCAGCAGTCCGACGGCCCTCCTAAGCGAGCAGTACTTC.

The chain combines TRBV11-3 with TRBJ2-7; D might be TRBD1 or TRBD2, each matching 5 bases. Per germline, CDR1 SGHNT and CDR2 YENEEA. Trimming left V 4 bases short and J 0 bases short, with 13 bases between. CDR3 length: 15 residues. The CDR3 loop reads CASSSRDVNSYEQYF. DNA of the CDR3: TGTGCCAGCAGCTCCCGGGACGTTAACTCCTACGAGCAGTACTTC.

This clone was detected only once. The chain is built from TRBV14 and TRBJ2-1; 7 positions match TRBD1. Germline CDR1 reads SGHDN; CDR2 reads FVKESK. V dropped 5 bases and J dropped 4; count of bases not matched to a gene: 14. The CDR3 is made up of 17 amino acids. CDR3 bases: TGTGCCAGCAGCTCGAGGGGGCAATTTGCCCCATACAATGAGCAGTTCTTC. Its translation: CASSSRGQFAPYNEQFF.

The CDR3 protein is CASSHPTGGPSYNEQFF. CDR3 nucleotides: TGTGCCAGCAGCCACCCCACCGGGGGGCCCTCCTACAATGAGCAGTTCTTC. V is TRBV9 and J is TRBJ2-1; D may be TRBD2 (7 bases). The ends were cut back, 4 bases at V and 0 bases at J, with 17 bases in the middle. This CDR3 spans 17 amino acids. Per germline, CDR1 SGDLS and CDR2 YYNGEE.

The chain has TRBV28 and TRBJ2-1; 8 bases fit TRBD2. The ends lost 5 bases at V and 7 bases at J; junction bases unmatched: 10. This CDR3 has 15 amino acids. In germline, CDR1 is MDHEN, CDR2 SYDVKM. Here the CDR3 reads CASSPFAGGLNEQFF. CDR3 bases: TGTGCCAGCAGTCCGTTTGCGGGAGGACTTAATGAGCAGTTCTTC.

This chain links TRBV4-3 with TRBJ1-2; 8 bases line up with TRBD1. CDR1 is LGHNA, CDR2 YSLEER, per germline. This CDR3 spans 15 amino acids. Trimming at V came to 2 bases and at J to 4 bases, leaving 6 bases not matched to a gene. CDR3 coding DNA: TGCGCCAGCAGCCAACCCGGACAGGGAGTCTATGGCTACACCTTC. It yields the protein CASSQPGQGVYGYTF.

V and J are TRBV30 and TRBJ1-2; D is undetermined. The germline V gene has CDR1 GTSNPN and CDR2 SVGIG (reference sequence). Trimming shortened V by 0 bases and J by 4 bases, and 15 bases separated the two germline ends. The CDR3 spans 15 residues. CDR3 sequence: CAWSVRGGTGYGYTF. The CDR3 DNA is TGTGCCTGGAGTGTACGAGGAGGAACGGGCTATGGCTACACCTTC.

The J gene is TRBJ2-7, the V gene TRBV14; D ambiguous. The CDR3 is 14 amino acids. Germline CDR1 is SGHDN and CDR2 is FVKESK. The V and J ends lost 6 bases and 2 bases respectively, with 14 bases between them. The DNA for the CDR3 is TGTGCCAGCAGTTTGGAGAATTACCCCTACGAGCAGTACTTC. This translates into CASSLENYPYEQYF.

The J gene is TRBJ2-7, the V gene TRBV5-6; 10 bases fit TRBD2. V shed 0 bases, J shed 5 bases, and the junction held 5 bases outside the gene matches. The CDR3 is 15 amino acids. Germline loops: CDR1 SGHDT, CDR2 YYEEEE. The CDR3 DNA is TGTGCCAGCAGCTTGGCCCCGGGACTAGCGCACGAGCAGTACTTC. It encodes CASSLAPGLAHEQYF.

This chain uses TRBV6-5 with TRBJ2-3; D gene ambiguous. The germline V and J ends were trimmed by 0 bases and 4 bases, with 5 bases remaining between them. The CDR3 sequence is 13 residues long. Germline assignment: CDR1 MNHEY and CDR2 SVGAGI. The CDR3 here is CASSYSRADTQYF. DNA for the CDR3: TGTGCCAGCAGTTACTCCCGGGCAGATACGCAGTATTTT.

The chain combines TRBV7-6 with TRBJ1-6; weak D call: TRBD1 (6 bases). The length of the CDR3 is 15 residues. Germline loops: CDR1 SGHVS, CDR2 FNYEAQ. V dropped 5 bases and J dropped 7 bases, with 15 bases sitting between them. CDR3 residues: CASSQKQGRNSPLHF. Written as DNA, the CDR3 is TGTGCCAGCAGCCAAAAACAGGGTCGGAATTCACCCCTCCACTTT.

The rearrangement joins TRBV5-6 to TRBJ2-1; D possibly corresponds to TRBD2 (6 bases). Trimming left V 3 bases short and J 2 bases short, with 12 bases between. The CDR3 runs 15 residues. Germline lookup yields CDR1 SGHDT and CDR2 YYEEEE. CDR3 in amino acids: CASSSGLEAYNEQFF. The CDR3 DNA reads as TGTGCCAGCAGCTCGGGACTGGAAGCCTACAATGAGCAGTTCTTC.

V and J are TRBV13 and TRBJ1-1, with 8 bases lining up with TRBD1. Per germline, CDR1 PRHDT and CDR2 FYEKMQ (reference sequence). CDR3 size: 14 residues. Germline trimming cut 3 bases from V and 6 bases from J; bases unmatched to any gene: 6. The CDR3 sequence is CASSFGQGRAEAFF. CDR3 nucleotide sequence: TGTGCCAGCAGCTTCGGACAGGGTCGCGCTGAAGCTTTCTTT.

V is TRBV4-2 and J is TRBJ1-2; D remains unclear. Germline CDR1 is LGHNA and CDR2 is YNFKEQ. Trimming left V 1 base short and J 0 bases short, with 3 bases between. This CDR3 is built from 13 residues. The CDR3 DNA sequence: TGTGCCAGCAGCCAAGGAGCTAACTATGGCTACACCTTC. Amino acids: CASSQGANYGYTF.

The chain recombines TRBV6-5 with TRBJ1-1; weak D call: TRBD1 (5 bases). CDR3 size: 15 residues. The V end lost 6 bases, the J end lost 5 bases, and 19 bases lay between the germline ends. The germline gives CDR1 MNHEY, CDR2 SVGAGI. The CDR3 DNA is TGTGCCAGCAGGATCACACAGGTGGTTAGTACTGAAGCTTTCTTT. Amino acids: CASRITQVVSTEAFF.